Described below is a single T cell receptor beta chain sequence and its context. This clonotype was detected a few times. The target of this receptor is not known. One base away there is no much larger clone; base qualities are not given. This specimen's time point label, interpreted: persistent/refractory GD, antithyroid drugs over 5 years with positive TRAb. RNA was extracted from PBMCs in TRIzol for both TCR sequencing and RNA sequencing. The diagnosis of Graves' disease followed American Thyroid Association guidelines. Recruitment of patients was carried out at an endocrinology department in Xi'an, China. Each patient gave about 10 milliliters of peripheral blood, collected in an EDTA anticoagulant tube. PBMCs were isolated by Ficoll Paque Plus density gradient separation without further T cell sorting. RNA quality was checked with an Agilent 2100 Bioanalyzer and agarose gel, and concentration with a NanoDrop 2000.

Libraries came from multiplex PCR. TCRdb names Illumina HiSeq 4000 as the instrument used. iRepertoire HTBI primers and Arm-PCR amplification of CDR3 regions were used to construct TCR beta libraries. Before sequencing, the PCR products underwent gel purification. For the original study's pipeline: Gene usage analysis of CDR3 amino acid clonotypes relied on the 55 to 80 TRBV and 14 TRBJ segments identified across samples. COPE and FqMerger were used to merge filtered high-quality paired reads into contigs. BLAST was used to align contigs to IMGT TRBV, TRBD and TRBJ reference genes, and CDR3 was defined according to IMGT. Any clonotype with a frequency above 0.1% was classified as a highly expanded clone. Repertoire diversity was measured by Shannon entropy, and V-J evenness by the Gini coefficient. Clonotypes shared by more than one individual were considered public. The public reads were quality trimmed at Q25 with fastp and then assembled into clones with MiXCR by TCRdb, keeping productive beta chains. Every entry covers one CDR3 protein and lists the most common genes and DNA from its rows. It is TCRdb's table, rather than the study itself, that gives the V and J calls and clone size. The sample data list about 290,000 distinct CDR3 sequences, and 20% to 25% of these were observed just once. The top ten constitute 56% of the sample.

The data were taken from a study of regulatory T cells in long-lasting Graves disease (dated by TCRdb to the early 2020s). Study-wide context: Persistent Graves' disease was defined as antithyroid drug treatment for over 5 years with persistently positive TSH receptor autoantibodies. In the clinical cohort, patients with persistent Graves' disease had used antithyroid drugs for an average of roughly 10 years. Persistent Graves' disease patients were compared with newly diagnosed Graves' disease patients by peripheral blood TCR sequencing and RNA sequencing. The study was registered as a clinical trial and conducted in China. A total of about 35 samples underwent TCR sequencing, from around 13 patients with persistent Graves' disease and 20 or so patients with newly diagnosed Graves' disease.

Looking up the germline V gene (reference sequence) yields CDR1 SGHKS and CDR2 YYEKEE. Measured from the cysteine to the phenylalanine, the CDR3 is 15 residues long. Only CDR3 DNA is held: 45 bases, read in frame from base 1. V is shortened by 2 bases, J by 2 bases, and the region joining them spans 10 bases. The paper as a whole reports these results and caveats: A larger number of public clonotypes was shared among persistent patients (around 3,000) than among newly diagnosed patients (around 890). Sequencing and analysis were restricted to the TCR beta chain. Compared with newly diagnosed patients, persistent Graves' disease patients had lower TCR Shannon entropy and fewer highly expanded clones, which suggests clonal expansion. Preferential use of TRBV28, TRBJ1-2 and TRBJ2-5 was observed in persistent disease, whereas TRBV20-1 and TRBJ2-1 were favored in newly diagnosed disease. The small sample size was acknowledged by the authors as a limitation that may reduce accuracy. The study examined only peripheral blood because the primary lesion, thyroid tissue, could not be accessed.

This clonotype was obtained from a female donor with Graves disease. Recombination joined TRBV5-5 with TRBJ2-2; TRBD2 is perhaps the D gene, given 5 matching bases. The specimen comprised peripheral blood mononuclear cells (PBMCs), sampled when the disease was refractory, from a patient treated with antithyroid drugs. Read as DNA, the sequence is TGTGCCAGCAGCTTATACCGGGATAACACCGGGGAGCTGTTTTTT. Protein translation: CASSLYRDNTGELFF.